This T cell receptor (beta chain) was profiled in a study of shared clonotypes between healthy human individuals. This clone was observed a single time. Only in-frame clones appear in the TCRdb table, and some are missing; sequencing was by immunoSEQ multiplex PCR. The sample lists about 2.5 million clones, 85% to 95% occurring once. Per the germline V gene, CDR1 is SGDLS and CDR2 is YYNGEE. This CDR3 is 14 amino acids long. Trimming stripped 4 bases from V and 11 bases from J, with 19 bases between. J is TRBJ2-1 and V is TRBV9; a possible D gene is TRBD2 (6 bases). The sequence was collected from a young man in good health. Some clones in this sample may be carry-over from other donors' samples. The sample was naive CD4+ T cells from PBMCs. The sample's subset: CD45RA+ positively selected. The CDR3 DNA reads TGTGCCAGCAGCCAACGTCCCTCTCGGGAGAAGCAGTTCTTC. This sequence encodes CASSQRPSREKQFF. Full variable domain (remainder filled in from reference TRBV9 and TRBJ2-1): DSGVTQTPKHLITATGQRVTLRCSPRSGDLSVYWYQQSLDQGLQFLIQYYNGEERAKGNILERFSAQQFPDLHSELNLSSLELGDSALYFCASSQRPSREKQFFGPGTRLTVL.